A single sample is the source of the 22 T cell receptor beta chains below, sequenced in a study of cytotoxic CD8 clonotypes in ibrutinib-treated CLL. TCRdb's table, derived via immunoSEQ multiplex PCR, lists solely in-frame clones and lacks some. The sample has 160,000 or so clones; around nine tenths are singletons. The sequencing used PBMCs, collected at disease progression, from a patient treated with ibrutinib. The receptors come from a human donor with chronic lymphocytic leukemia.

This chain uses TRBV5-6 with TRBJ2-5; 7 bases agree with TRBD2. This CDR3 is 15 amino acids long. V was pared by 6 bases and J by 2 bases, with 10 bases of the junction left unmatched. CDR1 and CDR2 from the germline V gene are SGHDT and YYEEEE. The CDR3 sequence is CASNPVGRDQETQYF. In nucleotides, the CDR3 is TGTGCCAGCAACCCGGTAGGGAGGGATCAAGAGACCCAGTACTTC.

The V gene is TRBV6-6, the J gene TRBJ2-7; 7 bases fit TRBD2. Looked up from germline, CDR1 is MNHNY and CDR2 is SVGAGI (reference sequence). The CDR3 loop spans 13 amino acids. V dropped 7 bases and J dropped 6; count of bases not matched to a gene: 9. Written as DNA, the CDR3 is TGTGCCAGCAACCACGGGGAGGGTTCCGAGCAGTACTTC. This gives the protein CASNHGEGSEQYF.

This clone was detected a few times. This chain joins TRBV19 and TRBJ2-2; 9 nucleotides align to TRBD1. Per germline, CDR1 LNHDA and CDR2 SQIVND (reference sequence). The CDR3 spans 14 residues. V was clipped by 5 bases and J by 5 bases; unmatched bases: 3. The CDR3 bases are TGTGCCAGTAGTCCCGGGACAGGGACCGGGGAGCTGTTTTTT. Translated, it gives CASSPGTGTGELFF.

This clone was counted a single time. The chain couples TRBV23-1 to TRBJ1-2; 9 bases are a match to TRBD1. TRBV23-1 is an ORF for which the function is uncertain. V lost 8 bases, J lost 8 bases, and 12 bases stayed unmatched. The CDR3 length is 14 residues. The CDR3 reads CASENGGQGRGYTF. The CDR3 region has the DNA TGCGCCAGCGAGAACGGCGGACAGGGGAGAGGCTACACCTTC.

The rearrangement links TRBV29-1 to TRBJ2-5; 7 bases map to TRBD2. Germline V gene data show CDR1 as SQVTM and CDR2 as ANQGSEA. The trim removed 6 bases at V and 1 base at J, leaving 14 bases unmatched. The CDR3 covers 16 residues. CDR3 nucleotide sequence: TGCAGCGTCGAACCCCTTTGGGGGAGGGTCCAAGAGACCCAGTACTTC. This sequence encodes CSVEPLWGRVQETQYF.

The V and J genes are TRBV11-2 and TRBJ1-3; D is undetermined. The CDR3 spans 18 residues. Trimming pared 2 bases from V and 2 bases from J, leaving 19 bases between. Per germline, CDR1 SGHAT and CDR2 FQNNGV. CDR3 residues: CASSLSVGTPTAGNTIYF. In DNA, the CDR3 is TGTGCCAGCAGCTTATCGGTAGGAACCCCTACCGCTGGAAACACCATATATTTT.

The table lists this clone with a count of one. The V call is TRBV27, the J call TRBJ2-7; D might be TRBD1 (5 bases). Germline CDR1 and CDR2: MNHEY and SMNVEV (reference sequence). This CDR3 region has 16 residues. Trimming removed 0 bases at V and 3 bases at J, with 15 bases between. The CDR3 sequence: CASSLSSWGLNYEQYF. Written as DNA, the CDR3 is TGTGCCAGCAGTTTATCATCCTGGGGCCTGAACTACGAGCAGTACTTC.

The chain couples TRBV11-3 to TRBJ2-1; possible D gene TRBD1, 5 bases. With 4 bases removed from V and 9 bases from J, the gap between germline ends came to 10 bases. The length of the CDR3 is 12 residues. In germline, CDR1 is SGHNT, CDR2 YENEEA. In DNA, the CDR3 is TGTGCCAGCAGCTCCGGACACACTGAGCAGTTCTTC. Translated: CASSSGHTEQFF.

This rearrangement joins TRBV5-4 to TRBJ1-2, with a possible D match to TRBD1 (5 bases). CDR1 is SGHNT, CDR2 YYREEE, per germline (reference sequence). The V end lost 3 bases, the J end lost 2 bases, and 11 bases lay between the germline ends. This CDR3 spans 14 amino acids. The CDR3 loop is CASSSLGGNYGYTF. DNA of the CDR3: TGTGCCAGCAGCTCGCTGGGGGGGAACTATGGCTACACCTTC.

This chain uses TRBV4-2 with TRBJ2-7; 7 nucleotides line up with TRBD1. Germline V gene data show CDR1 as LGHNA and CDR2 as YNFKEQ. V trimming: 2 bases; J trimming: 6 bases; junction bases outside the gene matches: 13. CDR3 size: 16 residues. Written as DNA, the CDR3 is TGTGCCAGCAGCCAACCTGGGACAGCCACCGCCATCGAGCAGTACTTC. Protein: CASSQPGTATAIEQYF.

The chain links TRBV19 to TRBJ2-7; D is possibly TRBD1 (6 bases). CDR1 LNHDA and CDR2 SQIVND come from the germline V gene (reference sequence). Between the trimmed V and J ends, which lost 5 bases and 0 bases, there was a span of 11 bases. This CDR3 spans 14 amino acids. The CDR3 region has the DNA TGTGCCAGTAGTCCCCGGACAGTCTCCTACGAGCAGTACTTC. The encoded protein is CASSPRTVSYEQYF. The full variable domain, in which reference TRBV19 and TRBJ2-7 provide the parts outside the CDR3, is DGGITQSPKYLFRKEGQNVTLSCEQNLNHDAMYWYRQDPGQGLRLIYYSQIVNDFQKGDIAEGYSVSREKKESFPLTVTSAQKNPTAFYLCASSPRTVSYEQYFGPGTRLTVT.

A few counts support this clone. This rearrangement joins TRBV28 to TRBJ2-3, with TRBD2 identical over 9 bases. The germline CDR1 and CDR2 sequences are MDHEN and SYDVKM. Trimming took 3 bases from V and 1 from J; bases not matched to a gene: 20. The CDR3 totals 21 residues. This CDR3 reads CASSLFSWYIKREERTDTQYF. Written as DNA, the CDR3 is TGTGCCAGCAGTTTGTTTTCCTGGTATATTAAGCGGGAGGAACGCACAGATACGCAGTATTTT.

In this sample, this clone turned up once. The CDR3 loop is CASVTGTVNEKLFF. The CDR3 region has the DNA TGTGCCAGTGTCACGGGGACGGTTAATGAAAAACTGTTTTTT. The chain carries TRBV28 and TRBJ1-4; D may be TRBD1 (5 bases). The V end lost 9 bases, the J end lost 4 bases, and 15 bases lay between the germline ends. This CDR3 has 14 residues. CDR1 is MDHEN and CDR2 is SYDVKM in the germline V gene.

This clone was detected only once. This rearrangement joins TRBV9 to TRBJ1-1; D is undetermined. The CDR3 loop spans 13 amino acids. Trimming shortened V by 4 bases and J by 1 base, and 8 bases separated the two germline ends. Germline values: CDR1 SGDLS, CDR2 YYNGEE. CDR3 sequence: CASSLRQNTEAFF. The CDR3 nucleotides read TGTGCCAGCAGCCTGCGCCAGAACACTGAAGCTTTCTTT.

The CDR3 bases are TGCGCCAGCAGCTTTTATGACGGCTCCTACGAGCAGTACTTC. Translated, it gives CASSFYDGSYEQYF. The chain is built from TRBV5-1 and TRBJ2-7; D call uncertain. Trimming removed 2 bases at V and 0 bases at J, with 9 bases between. Germline V gene lookup returns CDR1 SGHRS and CDR2 YFSETQ. The CDR3 length is 14 residues.

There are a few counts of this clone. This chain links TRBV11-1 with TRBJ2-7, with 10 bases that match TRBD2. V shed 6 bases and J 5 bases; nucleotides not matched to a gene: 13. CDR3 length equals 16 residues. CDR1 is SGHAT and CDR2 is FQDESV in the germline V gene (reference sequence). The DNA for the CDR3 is TGTGCCAGCAGTCCATATCCGGGACTAGCGAGCGACGAGCAGTACTTC. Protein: CASSPYPGLASDEQYF.

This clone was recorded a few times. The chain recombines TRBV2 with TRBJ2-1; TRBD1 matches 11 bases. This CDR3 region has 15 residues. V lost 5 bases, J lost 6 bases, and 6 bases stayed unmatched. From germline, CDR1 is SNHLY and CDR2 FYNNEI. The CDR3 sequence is CASSKDRGLFNEQFF. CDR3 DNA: TGTGCCAGCAGTAAGGACAGGGGGCTTTTCAATGAGCAGTTCTTC.

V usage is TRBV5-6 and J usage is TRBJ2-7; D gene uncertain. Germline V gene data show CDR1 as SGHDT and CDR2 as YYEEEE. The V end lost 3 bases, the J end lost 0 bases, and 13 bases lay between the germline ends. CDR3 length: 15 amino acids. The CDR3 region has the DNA TGTGCCAGCAGCTCCGAGGTGACGGGCTCCTACGAGCAGTACTTC. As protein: CASSSEVTGSYEQYF. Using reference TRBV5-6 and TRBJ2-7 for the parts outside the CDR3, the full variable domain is DAGVTQSPTHLIKTRGQQVTLRCSPKSGHDTVSWYQQALGQGPQFIFQYYEEEERQRGNFPDRFSGHQFPNYSSELNVNALLLGDSALYLCASSSEVTGSYEQYFGPGTRLTVT.

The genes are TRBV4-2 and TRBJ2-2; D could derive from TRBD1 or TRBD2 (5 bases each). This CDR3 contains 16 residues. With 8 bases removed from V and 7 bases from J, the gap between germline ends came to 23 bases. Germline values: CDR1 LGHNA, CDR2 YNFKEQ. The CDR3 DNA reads TGTGCCAGCGGATCCGCGGGCACAGACCAGGGCGGGGAGCTGTTTTTT. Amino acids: CASGSAGTDQGGELFF.

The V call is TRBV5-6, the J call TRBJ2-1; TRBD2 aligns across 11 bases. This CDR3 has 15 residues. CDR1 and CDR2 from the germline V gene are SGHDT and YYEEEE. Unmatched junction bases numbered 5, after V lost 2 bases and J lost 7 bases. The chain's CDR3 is CASSFRASGRNEQFF. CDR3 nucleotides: TGTGCCAGCAGCTTTAGGGCTAGCGGGAGGAATGAGCAGTTCTTC. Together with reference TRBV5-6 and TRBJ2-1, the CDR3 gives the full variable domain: DAGVTQSPTHLIKTRGQQVTLRCSPKSGHDTVSWYQQALGQGPQFIFQYYEEEERQRGNFPDRFSGHQFPNYSSELNVNALLLGDSALYLCASSFRASGRNEQFFGPGTRLTVL.

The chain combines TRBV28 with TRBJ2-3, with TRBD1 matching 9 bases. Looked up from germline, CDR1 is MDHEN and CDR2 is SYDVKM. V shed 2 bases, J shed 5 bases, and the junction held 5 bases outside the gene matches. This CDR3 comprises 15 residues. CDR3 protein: CASSLATGGRDTQYF. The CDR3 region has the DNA TGTGCCAGCAGTTTAGCCACAGGGGGCAGAGATACGCAGTATTTT.

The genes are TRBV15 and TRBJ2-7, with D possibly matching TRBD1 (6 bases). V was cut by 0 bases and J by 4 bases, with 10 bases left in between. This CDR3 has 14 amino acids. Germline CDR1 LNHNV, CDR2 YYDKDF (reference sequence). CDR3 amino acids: CATSRDLQGYEQYF. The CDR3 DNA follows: TGTGCCACCAGCAGAGATTTACAGGGTTACGAGCAGTACTTC. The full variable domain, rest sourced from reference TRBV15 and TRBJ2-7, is DAMVIQNPRYQVTQFGKPVTLSCSQTLNHNVMYWYQQKSSQAPKLLFHYYDKDFNNEADTPDNFQSRRPNTSFCFLDIRSPGLGDTAMYLCATSRDLQGYEQYFGPGTRLTVT.